Below are 23 T cell receptor beta chains sequenced from a single sample in a study of T cells in Graves' hyperthyroidism and ophthalmopathy. Regions amplified from RNA transcripts were the TCR beta CDR3 regions. The TCR CDR3 first-round RT-PCR relied on the HTBI primer set. TCRdb re-called the multiplex PCR reads through MiXCR, storing one row per CDR3 protein. The top ten hold over 40% of the sample, which has 300,000 to 400,000 distinct CDR3 sequences, about 21% seen once. The sample taken for sequencing was blood. Every receptor here comes from a woman aged 45-60 years with Graves' hyperthyroidism.

This clonotype came up many times. The J gene is TRBJ2-2, the V gene TRBV12-3 or TRBV12-4, with 9 bases identical to TRBD1. Trimming cost V 4 bases and J 6 bases; bases outside gene matches: 9. This CDR3 has 16 amino acids. The CDR3 sequence is CASSSYGTGFAGELFF. The DNA for the CDR3 is TGTGCCAGCAGTTCCTACGGGACAGGGTTCGCCGGGGAGCTGTTTTTT.

This clonotype was counted many times. J is TRBJ1-2 and V is TRBV7-2, with TRBD1 matching 7 bases. This CDR3 has 15 residues. In germline, CDR1 is SGHTA, CDR2 FQGNSA. V lost 5 bases and J lost 8; bases outside the gene matches: 14. Here the CDR3 reads CASSPRTGDSVGYTF. The CDR3 DNA is TGTGCCAGCAGCCCGAGAACAGGGGACTCGGTCGGCTACACCTTC.

V gene TRBV24-1 combines with J gene TRBJ1-2; 8 bases map to TRBD1. In germline, CDR1 is KGHDR, CDR2 SFDVKD. This CDR3 has 13 amino acids. V trimming: 3 bases; J trimming: 8 bases; junction bases outside the gene matches: 4. The CDR3 sequence: CATSDGDRGGYTF. Here the CDR3 DNA reads TGTGCCACCAGTGATGGCGACAGGGGAGGCTACACCTTC.

This clonotype occurred many times. The chain joins TRBV5-1 to TRBJ2-7; 7 positions agree with TRBD2. Germline V gene sequence: CDR1 SGHRS, CDR2 YFSETQ. The CDR3 length is 13 residues. The J segment lost 6 bases and the V segment lost 6 bases, leaving 9 bases of the junction unmatched. CDR3 residues: CASTQTSAGEQYF. The CDR3 nucleotides are TGCGCCAGCACCCAAACTAGCGCTGGCGAGCAGTACTTC.

At least ten counts were recorded for this clonotype. The V gene is TRBV29-1, the J gene TRBJ2-7; TRBD1 might be the D (5 bases). This CDR3 has 14 residues. Trimming stripped 1 base from V and 6 bases from J, with 16 bases between. Germline values: CDR1 SQVTM, CDR2 ANQGSEA. The CDR3 here is CSVEVDSLASEQYF. For the CDR3, the DNA is TGCAGCGTTGAAGTTGACAGTTTGGCCTCCGAGCAGTACTTC.

This clonotype was seen many times. This chain joins TRBV12-3 or TRBV12-4 and TRBJ1-1; D gene ambiguous. Trimming pared 3 bases from V and 4 bases from J, leaving 9 bases between. This CDR3 comprises 13 residues. The CDR3 is CASSFGESTEAFF. CDR3 coding DNA: TGTGCCAGCAGTTTCGGGGAGTCCACTGAAGCTTTCTTT.

J is TRBJ1-1 and V is TRBV5-1; 7 bases fit TRBD1. This CDR3 region has 16 residues. Germline loops: CDR1 SGHRS, CDR2 YFSETQ. V shed 3 bases, J shed 7 bases, and the junction held 15 bases outside the gene matches. The CDR3 here is CASSSNNPGGGGEAFF. CDR3 DNA sequence: TGCGCCAGCAGCTCCAACAACCCAGGGGGGGGGGGTGAAGCTTTCTTT.

This clonotype was observed many times. The chain has TRBV18 and TRBJ2-3, with D possibly being TRBD2 (7 bases). From germline, CDR1 is KGHSH and CDR2 LQKENI. Between the trimmed V and J ends, which lost 9 bases and 3 bases, there was a span of 19 bases. This CDR3 comprises 15 residues. The CDR3 DNA follows: TGTGCCAGTCAACGTCGCGGGGGCCAGACAGATACGCAGTATTTT. It codes for CASQRRGGQTDTQYF.

This clonotype was detected ten times or more. The rearrangement uses TRBV2 and TRBJ1-1; tentative D call: TRBD1 (5 bases). Germline loops: CDR1 SNHLY, CDR2 FYNNEI. Trimming shortened V by 3 bases and J by 4 bases, and 15 bases separated the two germline ends. CDR3 size: 15 residues. The chain's CDR3 is CASSEGWFGTTEAFF. CDR3 DNA: TGTGCCAGCAGTGAGGGGTGGTTCGGGACCACTGAAGCTTTCTTT.

The sample holds many counts of this clonotype. The V call is TRBV12-3 or TRBV12-4, the J call TRBJ2-7; D is unclear. With 3 bases removed from V and 2 bases from J, the gap between germline ends came to 8 bases. CDR3 size: 13 residues. This CDR3 reads CASSFEVAYEQYF. CDR3 sequence (DNA): TGTGCCAGCAGTTTCGAGGTGGCCTACGAGCAGTACTTC.

This clonotype was seen ten or more times. This chain uses TRBV5-1 with TRBJ2-3; 7 bases are a match to TRBD1. The V segment lost 1 base and the J segment 5 bases; nucleotides outside the gene matches: 1. Germline lookup yields CDR1 SGHRS and CDR2 YFSETQ. The length of the CDR3 is 13 residues. CDR3 amino acids: CASSLNRGDTQYF. The CDR3 coding sequence is TGCGCCAGCAGCTTGAACAGGGGAGATACGCAGTATTTT.

This clonotype was seen ten or more times. V and J are TRBV9 and TRBJ1-1; D remains unclear. CDR1 SGDLS and CDR2 YYNGEE come from the germline V gene. The CDR3 extends over 15 amino acids. Trimming removed 0 bases from V and 1 base from J, with 10 bases in between. CDR3 bases: TGTGCCAGCAGCGTAGTCCCCAAGGGGAACACTGAAGCTTTCTTT. Residues: CASSVVPKGNTEAFF.

The chain has TRBV28 and TRBJ1-2; no clear D gene. Trimming removed 5 bases from V and 4 bases from J, with 14 bases in between. Germline V CDR1 and CDR2: MDHEN, SYDVKM. There are 14 residues in the CDR3. The CDR3 region is CASSTPPRGYGYTF. The CDR3, as DNA: TGTGCCAGCAGTACCCCACCGAGAGGCTATGGCTACACCTTC.

This clonotype was counted many times. The V gene is TRBV7-9, the J gene TRBJ2-3, with D maybe TRBD1 (5 bases). Trimming took 11 bases from V and 4 from J, leaving 13 bases between them. The germline V gene has CDR1 SEHNR and CDR2 FQNEAQ (reference sequence). The CDR3 sequence is 12 residues long. CDR3 sequence (DNA): TGTGCCGGGGCGGAAGTCGCAGATACGCAGTATTTT. Residues: CAGAEVADTQYF.

The chain recombines TRBV19 with TRBJ1-6; 8 bases are a match to TRBD1. Per germline, CDR1 LNHDA and CDR2 SQIVND (reference sequence). J was trimmed by 10 bases and V by 3 bases; bases with no gene match: 8. This CDR3 has 15 residues. The CDR3 DNA reads TGTGCCAGTAGTATTGATCGCGACAGGGGCTCACCCCTCCACTTT. Residues: CASSIDRDRGSPLHF.

This clonotype was detected ten times or more. V is TRBV18 and J is TRBJ1-3, with TRBD1 identical over 8 bases. The V gene's germline CDR1 is KGHSH and CDR2 LQKENI. J lost 2 bases, V lost 3 bases, and 0 bases had no gene match. The CDR3 runs to 14 residues. This chain's CDR3 is CASSPDRAGNTIYF. DNA for the CDR3: TGTGCCAGCTCACCGGACAGGGCTGGAAACACCATATATTTT.

The V call is TRBV7-9, the J call TRBJ2-6, with D perhaps matching TRBD1 (5 bases). With 4 bases removed from V and 1 base from J, the gap between germline ends came to 11 bases. The CDR3 is 16 residues long. CDR1 and CDR2 from the germline V gene are SEHNR and FQNEAQ (reference sequence). The CDR3 loop reads CASSYKGRSGANVLTF. The CDR3 DNA sequence: TGTGCCAGCAGCTACAAGGGGCGGTCTGGGGCCAACGTCCTGACTTTC.

The rearrangement links TRBV14 to TRBJ2-2; perhaps D is TRBD1 or TRBD2 (5 bases each). The CDR3 extends over 15 amino acids. Trimming stripped 4 bases from V and 2 bases from J, with 11 bases between. The germline V gene has CDR1 SGHDN and CDR2 FVKESK. CDR3 DNA: TGTGCCAGCAGCCCCGGGACGGTTAACACCGGGGAGCTGTTTTTT. Its protein product is CASSPGTVNTGELFF.

This clonotype is a singleton in its sample. One end of the junction fails to match germline, which may point to a read error. The chain combines TRBV7-9 with TRBJ2-1; tentative D call: TRBD1 (5 bases). The CDR3 extends over 15 amino acids. CDR1 is SEHNR and CDR2 is FQNEAQ in the germline V gene (reference sequence). The CDR3 coding sequence is TGTGCCAGCAACTTAGGGGTGTTTAGCCCAGATGAGCAGTTCTTC. It encodes CASNLGVFSPDEQFF. The full variable domain, its missing parts supplied by reference TRBV7-9 and TRBJ2-1, is DTGVSQNPRHKITKRGQNVTFRCDPISEHNRLYWYRQTLGQGPEFLTYFQNEAQLEKSRLLSDRFSAERPKGSFSTLEIQRTEQGDSAMYLCASNLGVFSPDEQFFGPGTRLTVL.

J is TRBJ2-5 and V is TRBV29-1; 11 nucleotides match TRBD2. The CDR3 has 13 residues. CDR1 is SQVTM and CDR2 is ANQGSEA in the germline V gene. V was clipped by 6 bases and J by 5 bases; unmatched bases: 5. The chain's CDR3 is CSVTASGRETQYF. The DNA of the CDR3 is TGCAGCGTCACTGCTAGCGGGAGGGAGACCCAGTACTTC.

In its sample, this clonotype was seen many times. The rearrangement links TRBV2 to TRBJ1-3; 7 bases are shared with TRBD1. CDR1 is SNHLY, CDR2 FYNNEI, per germline. V lost 6 bases and J lost 0; bases outside the gene matches: 5. CDR3 length equals 15 residues. CDR3 in DNA: TGTGCCAGCAGACCAGGGGGGTCCTCTGGAAACACCATATATTTT. Protein sequence: CASRPGGSSGNTIYF.

Only a few counts were recorded for this clonotype. One base away lies a much larger clone, so this may be a sequencing read error. This chain uses TRBV30 with TRBJ1-1; TRBD1 is a possible D gene (6 bases). Germline V lookup: CDR1 GTSNPN, CDR2 SVGIG (reference sequence). The V gene lost 5 bases and the J gene lost 0 bases, with 19 bases spanning the gap. The CDR3 loop spans 16 amino acids. In DNA form, the CDR3 reads TGTGCCTGGGGAGACAGAGTCAGGGGCTTGAACACTGAAGCTTTCTTT. It specifies CAWGDRVRGLNTEAFF.

This clonotype was counted ten times or more. V usage is TRBV7-8 and J usage is TRBJ2-5; D perhaps matches TRBD1 (6 bases). Deletions cut 5 bases from V and 5 bases from J, with 18 bases between. CDR3 length equals 15 residues. Germline assignment: CDR1 SGHVS and CDR2 FQNEAQ. This CDR3 reads CASSPRTVPKETQYF. CDR3 DNA sequence: TGTGCCAGCAGCCCGCGGACAGTCCCAAAGGAGACCCAGTACTTC.